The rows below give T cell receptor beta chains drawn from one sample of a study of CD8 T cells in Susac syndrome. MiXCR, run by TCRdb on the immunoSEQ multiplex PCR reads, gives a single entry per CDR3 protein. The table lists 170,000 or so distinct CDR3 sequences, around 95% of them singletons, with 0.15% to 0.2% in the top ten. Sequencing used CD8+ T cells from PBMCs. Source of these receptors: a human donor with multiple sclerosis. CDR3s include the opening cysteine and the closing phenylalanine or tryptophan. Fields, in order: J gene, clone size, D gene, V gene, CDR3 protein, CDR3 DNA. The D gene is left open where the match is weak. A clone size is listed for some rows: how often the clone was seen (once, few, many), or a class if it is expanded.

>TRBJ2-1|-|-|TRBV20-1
CSADPADSYNEQFF
TGCAGTGCTGACCCCGCGGACAGCTACAATGAGCAGTTCTTC
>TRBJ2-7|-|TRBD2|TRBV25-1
CASSELGTSEYHEQYF
TGTGCCAGCAGTGAATTGGGGACTAGCGAGTACCACGAGCAGTACTTC
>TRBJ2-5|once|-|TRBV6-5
CASRATYQETQYF
TGTGCCAGCAGAGCCACGTACCAAGAGACCCAGTACTTC
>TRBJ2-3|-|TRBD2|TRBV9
CASSVATSGRRNTQYF
TGTGCCAGCAGCGTAGCCACTAGCGGGAGAAGAAATACGCAGTATTTT
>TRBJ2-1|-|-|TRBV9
CASSTTDNEQFF
TGTGCCAGCAGCACTACCGACAATGAGCAGTTCTTC
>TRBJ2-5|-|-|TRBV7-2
CASSLLPRGYQETQYF
TGTGCCAGCAGCTTACTGCCGCGGGGATACCAAGAGACCCAGTACTTC
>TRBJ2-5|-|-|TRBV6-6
CASSPQGQQETQYF
TGTGCCAGCAGTCCCCAGGGTCAACAAGAGACCCAGTACTTC
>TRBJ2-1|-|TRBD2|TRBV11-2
CASSPSGTSSYNEQFF
TGTGCCAGCAGCCCCTCCGGGACTAGTTCATACAATGAGCAGTTCTTC
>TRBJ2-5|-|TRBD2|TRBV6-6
CASSYPGLAETQYF
TGTGCCAGCAGTTACCCGGGACTAGCAGAGACCCAGTACTTC
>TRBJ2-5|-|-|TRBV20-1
CSGTRETQYF
TGCAGTGGAACTCGAGAGACCCAGTACTTC
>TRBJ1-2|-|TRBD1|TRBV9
CASSIGTGGLWGYTF
TGTGCCAGCAGCATTGGGACAGGGGGCTTGTGGGGCTACACCTTC
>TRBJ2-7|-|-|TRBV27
CASSPDLEGKEQYF
TGTGCCAGCAGTCCCGACCTAGAGGGTAAGGAGCAGTACTTC
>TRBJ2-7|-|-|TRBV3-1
CASSPVGGYEQYF
TGTGCCAGCAGCCCCGTCGGAGGCTACGAGCAGTACTTC
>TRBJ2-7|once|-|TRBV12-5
CASGLVLSEQYF
TGTGCTAGTGGTTTGGTCCTTAGCGAGCAGTACTTC
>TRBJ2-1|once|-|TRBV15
CATSRDFAGSTNEQFF
TGTGCCACCAGCAGAGATTTTGCGGGATCAACGAATGAGCAGTTCTTC
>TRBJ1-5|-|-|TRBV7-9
CASSSGPRQPQHF
TGTGCCAGCAGTTCTGGACCAAGGCAGCCCCAGCATTTT
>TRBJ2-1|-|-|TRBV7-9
CASSLGLDQFF
TGTGCCAGCAGCTTAGGTTTAGACCAGTTCTTC
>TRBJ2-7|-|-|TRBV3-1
CASSQDGGTYEQYF
TGTGCCAGCAGCCAAGATGGGGGAACCTACGAGCAGTACTTC
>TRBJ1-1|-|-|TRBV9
CASSVDRGTEAFF
TGTGCCAGCAGCGTAGATCGGGGGACTGAAGCTTTCTTT
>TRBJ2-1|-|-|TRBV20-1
CSAIPRHSENEQFF
TGCAGTGCCATACCCAGACATTCCGAAAATGAGCAGTTCTTC
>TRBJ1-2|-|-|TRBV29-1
CSVAAGGYNYGYTF
TGCAGCGTTGCTGCGGGGGGGTACAACTATGGCTACACCTTC
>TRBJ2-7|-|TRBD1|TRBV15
CATSRIGTGFTEQYF
TGTGCCACCAGCAGGATTGGGACAGGGTTTACCGAGCAGTACTTC
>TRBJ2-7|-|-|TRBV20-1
CSARDRGASYEQYF
TGCAGTGCTAGGGACCGGGGCGCCTCCTACGAGCAGTACTTC
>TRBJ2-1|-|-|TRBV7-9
CASILHGLYNEQFF
TGTGCCAGCATCTTACACGGCCTTTACAATGAGCAGTTCTTC
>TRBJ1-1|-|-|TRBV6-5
CASSTEGGDPEAFF
TGTGCCAGCAGCACCGAGGGGGGGGACCCTGAAGCTTTCTTT
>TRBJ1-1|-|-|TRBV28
CAIPTTEAFF
TGTGCCATCCCCACCACTGAAGCTTTCTTT
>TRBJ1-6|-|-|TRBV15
CATSRDWPPDPYNSPLHF
TGTGCCACCAGCAGAGATTGGCCCCCGGATCCCTATAATTCACCCCTCCACTTT
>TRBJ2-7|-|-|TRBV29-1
CSVDGQGLYEQYF
TGCAGCGTTGACGGGCAGGGCCTCTACGAGCAGTACTTC
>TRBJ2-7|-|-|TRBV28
CASSLHVVWVQYF
TGTGCCAGCAGTTTGCACGTTGTTTGGGTGCAGTACTTC